This TCR beta chain was identified in a study of T-cell reconstitution after alpha-beta-depleted transplantation in children. CDR1 and CDR2 from the germline V gene are MNHEY and SMNVEV (reference sequence). The junction had 15 bases not matched to a gene; V was cut back by 5 bases and J by 4 bases. The CDR3 contains 17 residues. A library of TCRbeta sequences, prepared with unique molecular identifiers, was generated. Via MiXCR, TCRdb re-called the PCR reads, giving one row per CDR3 protein. The top ten hold around 6% of the sample, which has 200,000 to 250,000 distinct CDR3 sequences, approximately 9% seen once. This clonotype was detected a few times.

This TCR was recovered from a human donor who donated a stem cell graft to a child with acute lymphoblastic leukemia. The rearrangement joins TRBV27 to TRBJ1-2; 8 bases fit TRBD1. This specimen was PBMCs from the stem cell graft donor, taken from the stem cell graft. Written as DNA, the CDR3 is TGTGCCAGCAGTGGGGGGACCGGGACAGGAGGTTTCTATGGCTACACCTTC. Its translation: CASSGGTGTGGFYGYTF.